Described below is a single TCR beta chain sequence and its context. Researchers ran the PCR with 60 Vbeta and 13 Jbeta primers. Profiling relied on immunoSEQ multiplex PCR, and the TCRdb table lists in-frame clones only, not all of them. The repertoire includes 150,000 to 200,000 clones, roughly four fifths of them detected once, and about 1.7% sits in the top ten. The sample originates from a study of cytomegalovirus exposure and HLA in healthy donors. Study-level background: One earlier analysis, a look at about 179 million T cells, found 100 million to 130 million unique TCR beta sequences.

The CDR3 consists of 15 residues. After removal of 6 bases from V and 7 bases from J, the junction contained 9 bases not matched to a gene. Germline assignment: CDR1 LGHNA and CDR2 YNFKEQ. The sequence came from a man younger than 35 in good health and CMV-seronegative. The chain links TRBV4-2 to TRBJ1-6, with 7 bases identical to TRBD1. Sequencing was done on a sample of PBMCs. The CDR3 DNA is TGTGCCAGCAGAATGAGACAGGGTCAGAATTCACCCCTCCACTTT. As protein: CASRMRQGQNSPLHF.